This TCR beta chain originates from a study of blood T cell repertoires in COVID-19. On the study more broadly: The samples span acute and convalescent COVID-19 from the United States, Italy and Spain. T cells, B-cell-depleted T cells, or PBMCs provided the cDNA or gDNA that served as material.

Original methodology: Reference gene primers were amplified, and this amplification served to estimate nucleated cell counts. Here immunoSEQ multiplex PCR was the method, and the copy in TCRdb shows in-frame clones only, minus some. The DNA was the basis for D and trimming; V, J and clone size are from that table. The repertoire consists of 120,000 or so clones, with 85% to 90% occurring once and the leading ten covering approximately 7.9%. This CDR3 has 15 amino acids. Germline V CDR1 and CDR2: MDHEN, SYDVKM. The V and J ends lost 3 bases and 6 bases respectively, with 16 bases between them. The sequencing sample was made of peripheral blood. The rearrangement links TRBV28 to TRBJ2-3, with D possibly TRBD2 on 6 matching bases. This receptor was identified in a man aged 65 to 79 who had recovered from COVID-19. The CDR3 DNA sequence: TGTGCCAGCAGTTTCGGCGGGGTCGCGGGCGATACGCAGTATTTT. Its translation is CASSFGGVAGDTQYF.